This T cell receptor (beta chain) is from a study of identical twins. This clonotype was seen more than once but under ten times. In TCRdb, the 5' RACE reads were re-called with MiXCR into one record per CDR3 protein. Of some 1,700,000 distinct CDR3 sequences in the sample, around 33% were seen once. The receptor was derived from a newborn girl in good health. Source material: cord blood.

The DNA of the CDR3 is TGTGCCACCGGGGCCGGGGACGGCTACACCTTC. Its protein product is CATGAGDGYTF. This rearrangement joins TRBV24-1 to TRBJ1-2, with D perhaps matching TRBD1 (5 bases). The CDR3 is 11 residues long. Trimming took off 9 bases at V and 8 bases at J, with 12 bases between the two ends. The V gene's germline CDR1 is KGHDR and CDR2 SFDVKD.